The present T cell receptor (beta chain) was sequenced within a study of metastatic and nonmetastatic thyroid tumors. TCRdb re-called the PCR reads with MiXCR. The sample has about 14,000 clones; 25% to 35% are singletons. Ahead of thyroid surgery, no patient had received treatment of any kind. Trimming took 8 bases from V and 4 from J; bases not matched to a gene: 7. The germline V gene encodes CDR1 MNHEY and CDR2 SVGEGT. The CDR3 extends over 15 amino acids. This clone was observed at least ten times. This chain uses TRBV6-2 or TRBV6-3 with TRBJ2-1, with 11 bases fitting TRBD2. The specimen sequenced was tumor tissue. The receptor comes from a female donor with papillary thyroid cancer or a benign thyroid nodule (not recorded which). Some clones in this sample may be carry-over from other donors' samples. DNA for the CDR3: TGTGCCAGCTCCCCCATAGCGGGGGGGTACAATGAGCAGTTCTTC. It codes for CASSPIAGGYNEQFF.